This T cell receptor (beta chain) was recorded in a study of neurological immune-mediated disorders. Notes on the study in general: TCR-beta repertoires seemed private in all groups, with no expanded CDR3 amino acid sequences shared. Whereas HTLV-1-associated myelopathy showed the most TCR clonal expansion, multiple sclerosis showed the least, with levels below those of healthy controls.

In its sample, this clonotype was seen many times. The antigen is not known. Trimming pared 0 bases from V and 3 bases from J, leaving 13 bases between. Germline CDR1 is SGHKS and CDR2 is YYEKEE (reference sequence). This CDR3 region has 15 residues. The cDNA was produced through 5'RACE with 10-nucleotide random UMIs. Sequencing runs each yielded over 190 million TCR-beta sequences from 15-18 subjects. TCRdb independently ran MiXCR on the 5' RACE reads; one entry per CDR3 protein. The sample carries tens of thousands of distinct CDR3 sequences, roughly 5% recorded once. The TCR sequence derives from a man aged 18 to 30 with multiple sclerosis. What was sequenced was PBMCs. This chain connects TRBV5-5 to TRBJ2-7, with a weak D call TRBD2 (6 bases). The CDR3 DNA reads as TGTGCCAGCAGCTTGGCCCTGCGGCGGGACTACGAGCAGTACTTC. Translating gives CASSLALRRDYEQYF.